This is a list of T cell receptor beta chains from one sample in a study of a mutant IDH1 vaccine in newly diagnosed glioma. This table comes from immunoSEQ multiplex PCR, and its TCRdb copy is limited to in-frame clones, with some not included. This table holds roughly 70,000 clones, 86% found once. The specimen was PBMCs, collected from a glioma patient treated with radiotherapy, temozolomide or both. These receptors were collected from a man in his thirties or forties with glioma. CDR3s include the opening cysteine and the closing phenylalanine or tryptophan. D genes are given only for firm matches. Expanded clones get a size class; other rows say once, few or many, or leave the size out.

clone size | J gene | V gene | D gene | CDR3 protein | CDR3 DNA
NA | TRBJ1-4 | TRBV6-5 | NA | CASSQTPTGGKLFF | TGTGCCAGCAGTCAGACGCCAACGGGTGGAAAACTGTTTTTT
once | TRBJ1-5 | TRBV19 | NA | CASSGGRTDLFNQPQHF | TGTGCCAGTAGTGGAGGGCGAACCGACCTCTTCAATCAGCCCCAGCATTTT
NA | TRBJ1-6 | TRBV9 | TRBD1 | CASSATGANSPLHF | TGTGCCAGCAGCGCCACAGGGGCTAATTCACCCCTCCACTTT
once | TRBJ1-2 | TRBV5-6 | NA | CASSPVGGRVNYGYTF | TGTGCCAGCAGCCCGGTTGGAGGGAGGGTTAACTATGGCTACACCTTC
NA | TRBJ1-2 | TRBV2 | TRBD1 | CASSGDRVGGYTF | TGTGCCAGCAGTGGGGACAGGGTTGGTGGCTACACCTTC
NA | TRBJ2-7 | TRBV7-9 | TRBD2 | CASSLLASGDKYEQYF | TGTGCCAGCAGCCTCTTGGCTAGCGGAGATAAATACGAGCAGTACTTC
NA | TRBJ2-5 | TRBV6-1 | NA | CASSEVNGNQETQYF | TGTGCCAGCAGTGAAGTAAACGGCAACCAAGAGACCCAGTACTTC
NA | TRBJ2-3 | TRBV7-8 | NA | CASSLAWGSDTQYF | TGTGCCAGCAGCTTAGCGTGGGGCTCAGATACGCAGTATTTT
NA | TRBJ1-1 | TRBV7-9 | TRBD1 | CASSSGQGANWDTEAFF | TGTGCCAGCAGCTCAGGACAGGGGGCAAATTGGGACACTGAAGCTTTCTTT
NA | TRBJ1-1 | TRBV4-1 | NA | CASSPPGGYDTEAFF | TGCGCCAGCAGCCCTCCCGGAGGGTATGACACTGAAGCTTTCTTT
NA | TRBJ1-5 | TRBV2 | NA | CASRKETGQPQHF | TGTGCCAGCAGGAAAGAGACCGGGCAGCCCCAGCATTTT
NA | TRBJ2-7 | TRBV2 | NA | CASSGGQLSYEQYF | TGTGCCAGCAGCGGGGGACAGCTCTCCTACGAGCAGTACTTC
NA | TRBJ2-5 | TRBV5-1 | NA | CASSLALGRETQYF | TGCGCCAGCAGCTTAGCTCTTGGGCGGGAGACCCAGTACTTC
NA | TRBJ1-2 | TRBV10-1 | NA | CASSDGRFYGYTF | TGCGCCAGCAGTGATGGCAGGTTCTATGGCTACACCTTC
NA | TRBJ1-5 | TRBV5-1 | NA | CASSLDSPTQPQHF | TGCGCCAGCAGCTTGGACAGCCCCACACAGCCCCAGCATTTT
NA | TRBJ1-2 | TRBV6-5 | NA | CASSSYLNRAGYTF | TGTGCCAGCAGTTCGTACCTAAACAGGGCTGGCTACACCTTC
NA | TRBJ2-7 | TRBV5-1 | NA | CASSSQAGALGTYEQYF | TGCGCCAGCAGCTCCCAGGCGGGGGCACTTGGCACCTACGAGCAGTACTTC
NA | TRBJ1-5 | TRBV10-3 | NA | CAISDRDVDSNQPQHF | TGTGCCATCAGTGACCGGGACGTCGATAGCAATCAGCCCCAGCATTTT
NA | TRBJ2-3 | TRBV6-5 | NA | CASSYSKAGADTQYF | TGTGCCAGCAGTTACTCGAAGGCGGGCGCAGATACGCAGTATTTT
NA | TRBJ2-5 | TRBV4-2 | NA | CASSLNGQAGETQYF | TGTGCCAGCAGCTTGAATGGCCAGGCGGGCGAGACCCAGTACTTC
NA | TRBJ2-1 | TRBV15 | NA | CATSTFYEQFF | TGTGCCACCAGTACGTTCTATGAGCAGTTCTTC
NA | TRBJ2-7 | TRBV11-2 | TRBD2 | CASSAGTSTAYEQYF | TGTGCCAGCAGCGCCGGGACTAGCACCGCCTACGAGCAGTACTTC
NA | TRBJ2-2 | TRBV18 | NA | CASSPDTDTGELFF | TGTGCCAGCTCACCCGATACGGACACCGGGGAGCTGTTTTTT
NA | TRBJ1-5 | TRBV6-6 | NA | CASTSGPGFSNQPQHF | TGTGCCAGCACTTCCGGACCGGGTTTTAGCAATCAGCCCCAGCATTTT
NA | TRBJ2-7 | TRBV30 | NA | CACHAGALSYEQYF | TGTGCCTGCCATGCGGGGGCCCTCTCCTACGAGCAGTACTTC
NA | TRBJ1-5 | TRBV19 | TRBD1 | CASSYLTGGYNQPQHF | TGTGCCAGTAGTTACCTGACAGGGGGCTATAATCAGCCCCAGCATTTT
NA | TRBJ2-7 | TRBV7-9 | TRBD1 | CASSSTGGSSYEQYF | TGTGCCAGCAGCTCTACAGGGGGTTCCTCCTACGAGCAGTACTTC
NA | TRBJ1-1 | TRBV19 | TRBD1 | CASIPRGTDMNTEAFF | TGTGCCAGTATTCCGAGGGGGACAGACATGAACACTGAAGCTTTCTTT
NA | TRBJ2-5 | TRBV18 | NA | CASSPGQGTSTTQYF | TGTGCCAGCTCACCAGGCCAGGGAACCAGCACGACCCAGTACTTC
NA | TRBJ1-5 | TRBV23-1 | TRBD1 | CASNSSGTGGRPQHF | TGCGCCAGCAACTCCTCCGGGACAGGGGGCCGGCCCCAGCATTTT
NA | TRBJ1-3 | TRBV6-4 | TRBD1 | CASSARTGAGYTIYF | TGTGCCAGCAGTGCCCGGACAGGGGCCGGATACACCATATATTTT
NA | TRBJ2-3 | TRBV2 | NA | CASSDDSRRYF | TGTGCCAGCAGCGACGACAGCCGTCGGTATTTT
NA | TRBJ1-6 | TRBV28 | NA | CASSYAENSPLHF | TGTGCCAGCAGTTATGCAGAGAATTCACCCCTCCACTTT
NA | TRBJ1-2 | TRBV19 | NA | CASSLARSNYGYTF | TGTGCCAGTAGTTTAGCGAGATCTAACTATGGCTACACCTTC
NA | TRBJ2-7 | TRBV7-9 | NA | CASSLAVGVPSYEQYF | TGTGCCAGCAGCTTAGCGGTCGGGGTTCCCTCCTACGAGCAGTACTTC
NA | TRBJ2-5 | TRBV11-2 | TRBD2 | CASSSLNSGGQETQYF | TGTGCCAGCAGCTCGCTTAATAGCGGGGGACAAGAGACCCAGTACTTC
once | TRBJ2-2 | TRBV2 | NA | CARSRENTGELFF | TGTGCCAGGAGCAGGGAGAACACCGGGGAGCTGTTTTTT
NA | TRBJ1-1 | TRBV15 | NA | CATSSALGGAGAEAFF | TGTGCCACCAGCAGTGCCCTAGGGGGGGCGGGAGCTGAAGCTTTCTTT
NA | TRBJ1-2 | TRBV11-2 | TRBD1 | CASSALRGQGRGYTF | TGTGCCAGCAGCGCACTTAGAGGACAGGGACGTGGCTACACCTTC
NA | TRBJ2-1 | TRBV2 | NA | CASSELPSVNSYNEQFF | TGTGCCAGCAGTGAACTCCCTAGCGTTAATTCCTACAATGAGCAGTTCTTC
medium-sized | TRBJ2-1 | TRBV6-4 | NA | CASSDSSDYNEQFF | TGTGCCAGCAGTGACTCGAGTGATTACAATGAGCAGTTCTTC